The rows below give T cell receptor beta chains drawn from one sample of a study of T cell responses to AZD1222 COVID-19 vaccine. Profiled with immunoSEQ multiplex PCR; TCRdb holds only in-frame clones, not every one. The sample has about 60,000 clones; about 79% are singletons. The sequencing used peripheral blood, collected on day 0 of AZD1222 vaccination. The receptors originated from an adult in good health. Each CDR3 is given with its conserved first and last residue. A D gene is named only where the DNA matches it firmly. Where a row states a size, it is once, few, many or the class of an expanded clone; other rows omit it.

TRBJ1-5,TRBV5-4,-,-,TGTGCCAGCAGGCTTTGGGGGACCAATCAGCCCCAGCATTTT,CASRLWGTNQPQHF
TRBJ1-1,TRBV7-9,-,-,TGTGCCAGCAGCCCCGGGACATTGGGCGCTGAAGCTTTCTTT,CASSPGTLGAEAFF
TRBJ2-5,TRBV30,TRBD2,-,TGTGCCTGGGGGACTAGCGATTTGGGAGAGACCCAGTACTTC,CAWGTSDLGETQYF
TRBJ1-1,TRBV28,-,-,TGTGCCAGCAGACGGGGATTGAACACTGAAGCTTTCTTT,CASRRGLNTEAFF
TRBJ1-2,TRBV7-3,TRBD1,-,TGTGCCAGCAGCTCCCTGGACAGGGGTTCGTATAACTATGGCTACACCTTC,CASSSLDRGSYNYGYTF
TRBJ1-6,TRBV2,-,-,TGTGCCAGCAGTGAAGTGGCTAATTCACCCCTCCACTTT,CASSEVANSPLHF
TRBJ1-6,TRBV19,-,-,TGTGCCAGCACCTATTTAGGAAGGGGATCTTCACCCCTCCACTTT,CASTYLGRGSSPLHF
TRBJ1-5,TRBV12-3/TRBV12-4,-,-,TGTGCCAGCAGTTTACTAGAAGGTCAGCCCCAGCATTTT,CASSLLEGQPQHF
TRBJ2-5,TRBV5-3,TRBD2,-,TGTGCCAGAAGCTTAGGGACTAGCGGGAGAAAAGAGACCCAGTACTTC,CARSLGTSGRKETQYF
TRBJ2-3,TRBV14,TRBD2,-,TGTGCCAGCAGCCCCCGAAGGTCAGCGGGAGCTACGAGGACAGATACGCAGTATTTT,CASSPRRSAGATRTDTQYF
TRBJ1-2,TRBV18,TRBD1,-,TGTGCCAGCTCACCAGGGGACAGGGCCTATGGCTACACCTTC,CASSPGDRAYGYTF
TRBJ1-1,TRBV24-1,-,-,TGTGCCACCAGTGACCCAGACACTGAAGCTTTCTTT,CATSDPDTEAFF
TRBJ2-5,TRBV25-1,TRBD2,-,TGTGCCAGCAGTGACCTAGGACTAGCGGGGTACCAAGAGACCCAGTACTTC,CASSDLGLAGYQETQYF
TRBJ1-5,TRBV27,-,-,TGTGCCACCTTAAAGGGGCCCAATAGCAATCAGCCCCAGCATTTT,CATLKGPNSNQPQHF
TRBJ1-4,TRBV19,TRBD1,-,TGTGCTACGCGGGACAGCAGGGCAACTAATGAAAAACTGTTTTTT,CATRDSRATNEKLFF
TRBJ1-1,TRBV28,-,few,TGTGCCAGCAGTAGGATACCTTCGGGGCAACTGGGCACTGAAGCTTTCTTT,CASSRIPSGQLGTEAFF
TRBJ1-5,TRBV7-9,-,-,TGTGCCAGCAGCTTAGGGGTGACAGATTTTAATCAGCCCCAGCATTTT,CASSLGVTDFNQPQHF
TRBJ2-3,TRBV5-4,-,-,TGTGCCAGCAGCTTAACGGGGACAGATACGCAGTATTTT,CASSLTGTDTQYF
TRBJ2-2,TRBV6-5,TRBD2,-,TGTGCCAGCAGTTACGGGGCGGGAGTTTTATCCGGGGAGCTGTTTTTT,CASSYGAGVLSGELFF
TRBJ1-1,TRBV20-1,-,-,TGCAGTGCTAGAGTTTCGAGAGAAGCTTTCTTT,CSARVSREAFF
TRBJ1-5,TRBV24-1,TRBD1,-,TGTGCCACCAGTGAGATGACAGGGGGTTTACGGCCCCAGCATTTT,CATSEMTGGLRPQHF
TRBJ1-2,TRBV6-5,-,few,TGTGCCAGCAGTTACTCCCCAACTGGGGGAGGTGGCTACACCTTC,CASSYSPTGGGGYTF
TRBJ2-3,TRBV24-1,TRBD2,-,TGTGCCACCAGTGATACTAGCGGGAGGGCCGCAGATACGCAGTATTTT,CATSDTSGRAADTQYF
TRBJ1-3,TRBV4-3,-,-,TGCGCCAGCAGCCAAGCGGGAAGATCTGGAAACACCATATATTTT,CASSQAGRSGNTIYF
TRBJ1-5,TRBV24-1,TRBD1,-,TGTGCCACCAGTGGGGGGACAGGTAATCAGCCCCAGCATTTT,CATSGGTGNQPQHF
TRBJ2-2,TRBV5-4,TRBD1,-,TGTGCCAGCAGCTTCAGCAGGGGGCGGAGCGGGGAGCTGTTTTTT,CASSFSRGRSGELFF
TRBJ1-6,TRBV4-3,TRBD1,once,TGCGCCAGCAGCCTGACAGGGATCGGTTCACCCCTCCACTTT,CASSLTGIGSPLHF
TRBJ1-2,TRBV29-1,-,-,TGCAGCGTTGAACCAGGCCGGACAGATAACTATGGCTACACCTTC,CSVEPGRTDNYGYTF
TRBJ1-2,TRBV29-1,TRBD1,-,TGCAGCGTATTGACCGGGACAGCCTATGGCTACACCTTC,CSVLTGTAYGYTF
TRBJ2-6,TRBV7-9,-,-,TGTGCCAGCAGCTTATTCTACAACGGAGTCTCTGGGGCCAACGTCCTGACTTTC,CASSLFYNGVSGANVLTF
TRBJ1-3,TRBV12-5,-,-,TGTGCTAGTGGTCATTCCTCTGGAAACACCATATATTTT,CASGHSSGNTIYF
TRBJ2-2,TRBV7-3,-,-,TGTGCCAGCAGCCCCCGGAATGCCGGGGAGCTGTTTTTT,CASSPRNAGELFF
TRBJ1-5,TRBV28,-,-,TGTGCCAGCACAGGGGCCATCAATCAGCCCCAGCATTTT,CASTGAINQPQHF
TRBJ1-1,TRBV5-4,-,-,TGTGCCAGCAGCTCGGGACTTCTGAACACTGAAGCTTTCTTT,CASSSGLLNTEAFF
TRBJ2-7,TRBV3-1/TRBV3-2,TRBD1,-,TGTGCCAGCAGCCGACAGGGTCCCTCCTACGAGCAGTACTTC,CASSRQGPSYEQYF
TRBJ1-3,TRBV6-5,-,-,TGTGCCAGCAGAGGCCGGGTCCTCTCTGGAAACACCATATATTTT,CASRGRVLSGNTIYF
TRBJ1-2,TRBV5-4,-,-,TGTGCCAGCAGCAGGGGGGAGAGGTTCATGAACTATGGCTACACCTTC,CASSRGERFMNYGYTF
TRBJ2-3,TRBV28,-,once,TGTGCCAGCAGTACCTTAGGCGGGACGGGGAGGAAAGATACGCAGTATTTT,CASSTLGGTGRKDTQYF
TRBJ1-1,TRBV9,-,-,TGTGCCAGCAGCGTAGATGTAGGAGGAAGCGCTTTCTTT,CASSVDVGGSAFF
TRBJ1-4,TRBV7-2,-,-,TGTGCCAGCAGCCCTAGTGGGGGTCCTAATGAAAAACTGTTTTTT,CASSPSGGPNEKLFF
TRBJ1-3,TRBV30,TRBD1,-,TGTGCCTGGACGACAGGGAACTCTGGAAACACCATATATTTT,CAWTTGNSGNTIYF
TRBJ1-2,TRBV6-1,-,-,TGTGCCAGCGGCCTACCACAGGGAGGCTATGGCTACACCTTC,CASGLPQGGYGYTF
TRBJ1-6,TRBV6-5,-,-,TGTGCCAGCAGTTACGGGGCCGCACATAATTCACCCCTCCACTTT,CASSYGAAHNSPLHF
TRBJ1-3,TRBV7-2,-,-,TGTGCCAGCAGTAGTAGCTCTGGAAACACCATATATTTT,CASSSSSGNTIYF
TRBJ2-7,TRBV27,-,once,TGTGCCAGCAGTCCCTCCCGGTCACAGCTCTACGAGCAGTACTTC,CASSPSRSQLYEQYF
TRBJ1-5,TRBV9,-,-,TGTGCCAGCAGCCAAGGGGGGAAGCAGCCCCAGCATTTT,CASSQGGKQPQHF
TRBJ2-1,TRBV27,TRBD2,-,TGTGCCAGCAGAATAGCGGGAGGGCCGGGGAATGAGCAGTTCTTC,CASRIAGGPGNEQFF
TRBJ1-2,TRBV5-1,TRBD1,-,TGCGCCAGCAGCTTGGAGCAGGGGGCAACGTATGGCTACACCTTC,CASSLEQGATYGYTF
TRBJ1-3,TRBV5-5,-,-,TGTGCCAGCAGCTTGGAGGCGTTCTCTGGAAACACCATATATTTT,CASSLEAFSGNTIYF
TRBJ2-7,TRBV6-5,TRBD1,once,TGTGCCAGTGACCGGGACAGGGGGCGGTACGAGCAGTACTTC,CASDRDRGRYEQYF
TRBJ1-5,TRBV7-8,-,-,TGTGCCAGCAGCTTTGGACCAGGGACTTATAGCAATCAGCCCCAGCATTTT,CASSFGPGTYSNQPQHF
TRBJ1-2,TRBV18,TRBD1,few,TGTGCCAGCTCTCGGGACAGGGCGTCAGGCTACACCTTC,CASSRDRASGYTF
TRBJ1-1,TRBV6-2/TRBV6-3,-,once,TGTGCCAGCAGTTACGCCCCTTTTGACAGGTATGTTGGGACTGAAGCTTTCTTT,CASSYAPFDRYVGTEAFF
TRBJ2-4,TRBV2,-,-,TGTGCCAGCAGGGAACCCCCGGCCGCAGCCAAAAACATTCAGTACTTC,CASREPPAAAKNIQYF
TRBJ1-1,TRBV5-1,-,-,TGCGCCAGCAGTAACAGGAACACTGAAGCTTTCTTT,CASSNRNTEAFF